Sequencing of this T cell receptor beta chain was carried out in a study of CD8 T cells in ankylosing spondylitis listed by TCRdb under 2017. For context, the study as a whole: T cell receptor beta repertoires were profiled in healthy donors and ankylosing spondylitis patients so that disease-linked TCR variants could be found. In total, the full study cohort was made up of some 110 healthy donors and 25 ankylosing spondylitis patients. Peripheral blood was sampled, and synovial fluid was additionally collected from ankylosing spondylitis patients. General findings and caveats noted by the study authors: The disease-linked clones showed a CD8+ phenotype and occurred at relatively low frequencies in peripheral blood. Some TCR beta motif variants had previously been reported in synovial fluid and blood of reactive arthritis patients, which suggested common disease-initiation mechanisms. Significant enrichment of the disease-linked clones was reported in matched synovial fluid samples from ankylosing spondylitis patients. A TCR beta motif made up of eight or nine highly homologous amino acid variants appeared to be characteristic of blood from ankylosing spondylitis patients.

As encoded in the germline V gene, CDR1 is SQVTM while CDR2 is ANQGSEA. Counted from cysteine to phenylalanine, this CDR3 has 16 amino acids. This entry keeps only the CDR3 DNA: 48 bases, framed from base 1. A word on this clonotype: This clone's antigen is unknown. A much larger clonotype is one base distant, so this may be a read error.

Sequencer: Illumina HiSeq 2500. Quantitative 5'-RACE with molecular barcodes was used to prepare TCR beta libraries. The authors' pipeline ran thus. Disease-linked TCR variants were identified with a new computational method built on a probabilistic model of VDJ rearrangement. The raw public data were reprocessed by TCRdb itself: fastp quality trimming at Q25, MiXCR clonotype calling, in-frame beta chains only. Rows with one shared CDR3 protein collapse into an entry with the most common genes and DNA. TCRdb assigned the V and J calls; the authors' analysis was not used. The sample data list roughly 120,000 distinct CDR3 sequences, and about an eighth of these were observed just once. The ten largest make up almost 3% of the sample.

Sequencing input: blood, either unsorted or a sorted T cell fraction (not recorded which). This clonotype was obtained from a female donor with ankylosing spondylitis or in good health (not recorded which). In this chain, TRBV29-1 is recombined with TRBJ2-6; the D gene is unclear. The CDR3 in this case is CCVEDPFYSGANVLTF. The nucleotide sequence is TGCTGCGTTGAAGATCCCTTTTACTCTGGGGCCAACGTCCTGACTTTC.